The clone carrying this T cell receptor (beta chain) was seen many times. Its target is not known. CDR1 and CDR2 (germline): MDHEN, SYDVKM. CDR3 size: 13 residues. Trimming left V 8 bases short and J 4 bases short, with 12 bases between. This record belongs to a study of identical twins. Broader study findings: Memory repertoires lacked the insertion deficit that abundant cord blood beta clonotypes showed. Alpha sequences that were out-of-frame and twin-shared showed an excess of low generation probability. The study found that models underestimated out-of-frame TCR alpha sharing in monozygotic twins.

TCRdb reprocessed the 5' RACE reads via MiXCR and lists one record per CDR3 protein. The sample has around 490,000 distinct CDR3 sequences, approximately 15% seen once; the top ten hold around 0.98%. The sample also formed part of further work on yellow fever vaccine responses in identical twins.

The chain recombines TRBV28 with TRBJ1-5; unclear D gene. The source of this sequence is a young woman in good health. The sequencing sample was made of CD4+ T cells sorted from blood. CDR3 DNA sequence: TGTGCCAGCTCACCACTCGGGAATCAGCCCCAGCATTTT. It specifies CASSPLGNQPQHF.